What follows are 21 T cell receptor beta chains derived from one specimen sequenced in a study of T cells after yellow fever vaccination. TCRdb used MiXCR to reprocess the 5' RACE reads, holding one entry per CDR3 protein. The sample records 500,000 to 700,000 distinct CDR3 sequences, under 25% being singletons. The material sequenced was PBMCs, taken 15 days after the yellow fever booster vaccination. These receptors came from a man aged 30 to 39 who received the YFV17D yellow fever vaccine.

The genes are TRBV20-1 and TRBJ2-1, with a weak D call TRBD2 (6 bases). This CDR3 spans 14 amino acids. Trimming took off 6 bases at V and 7 bases at J, with 19 bases between the two ends. Germline CDR1 DFQATT, CDR2 SNEGSKA (reference sequence). The CDR3 loop is CSAHPGVGFNEQFF. Written as DNA, the CDR3 is TGCAGTGCCCACCCGGGAGTGGGTTTTAATGAGCAGTTCTTC.

This clonotype has a handful of counts. The chain employs TRBV9 and TRBJ2-7; D not certain. V was clipped by 0 bases and J by 1 base, with 8 bases between them. The CDR3 has 14 amino acids. CDR1 is SGDLS, CDR2 YYNGEE, per germline. CDR3 DNA sequence: TGTGCCAGCAGCGTAGTGGACGGATCCTACGAGCAGTACTTC. Translated, it gives CASSVVDGSYEQYF.

With respect to this clonotype: This clone may be a read error of a much larger clone one base away. This chain joins TRBV11-2 and TRBJ2-3; D not resolved. Germline lookup yields CDR1 SGHAT and CDR2 FQNNGV. CDR3 length: 13 residues. This CDR3 reads CASSVTGPDTQCF. In DNA, the CDR3 is TGTGCCAGCAGCGTGACTGGCCCAGATACGCAGTGTTTT.

This clonotype was seen only a few times. The chain couples TRBV3-1 to TRBJ2-7; D uncertain. Germline V CDR1 and CDR2: LGHDT, YNNKEL (reference sequence). The CDR3 is 15 amino acids. With 1 base removed from V and 2 bases from J, the gap between germline ends came to 12 bases. The chain's CDR3 is CASSQVPTGAYEQYF. CDR3 sequence (DNA): TGTGCCAGCAGCCAAGTCCCAACTGGGGCCTACGAGCAGTACTTC.

The chain uses TRBV30 and TRBJ2-7; D remains ambiguous. Germline lookup yields CDR1 GTSNPN and CDR2 SVGIG (reference sequence). This CDR3 region has 12 residues. Between the trimmed V and J ends, which lost 1 base and 7 bases, there was a span of 11 bases. In DNA, the CDR3 is TGTGCCTGGAGTGCTATGGGAATGGAGCAGTACTTC. Its translation is CAWSAMGMEQYF.

The chain employs TRBV10-3 and TRBJ2-3, with no clear D. V was trimmed by 3 bases and J by 0 bases, leaving 10 bases between them. CDR1 and CDR2 from the germline V gene are ENHRY and SYGVKD. This CDR3 has 15 residues. The DNA for the CDR3 is TGTGCCATCAGTGAACCCTCGGGCAGCACAGATACGCAGTATTTT. It specifies CAISEPSGSTDTQYF.

This clonotype was seen only a few times. The V and J genes are TRBV5-1 and TRBJ2-1, with 9 bases that match TRBD2. Germline CDR1 SGHRS, CDR2 YFSETQ. This CDR3 has 17 residues. V gave up 4 bases and J gave up 8 bases; unmatched junction bases: 16. CDR3 coding DNA: TGCGCCAGCAGCGTGGTACCCACTGGCGGGAGGGCCGATGAGCAGTTCTTC. As protein: CASSVVPTGGRADEQFF.

In DNA form, the CDR3 reads TGTGCCAGCAGCCGTCCCCCTGGCTCCTACAATGAGCAGTTCTTC. Translated, it gives CASSRPPGSYNEQFF. V is TRBV7-2 and J is TRBJ2-1; D uncertain. The CDR3 totals 15 residues. Trimming pared 5 bases from V and 0 bases from J, leaving 11 bases between. Germline CDR1 SGHTA, CDR2 FQGNSA.

This clonotype occurred a few times. The chain is built from TRBV7-2 and TRBJ2-5; D is undetermined. Trimming stripped 5 bases from V and 5 bases from J, with 12 bases between. CDR3 length: 13 amino acids. Germline-derived CDR1 and CDR2 are SGHTA and FQGNSA. This chain's CDR3 is CASSLQMEETQYF. The CDR3 nucleotides read TGTGCCAGCAGCCTACAAATGGAGGAGACCCAGTACTTC.

This clonotype was seen only a few times. The chain combines TRBV21-1 with TRBJ2-5; no DNA check was done on the table's D call, TRBD2. TRBV21-1 is a documented pseudogene. This CDR3 region has 16 residues. The CDR3 bases are TGTGCCAGCGACCATCAGGAGGGAGAAATCTGGGAGACCCAGTACTTC. It is translated as CASDHQEGEIWETQYF.

This clonotype showed up just a few times. The chain couples TRBV30 to TRBJ1-6; D is ambiguous. Between the trimmed V and J ends, which lost 1 base and 8 bases, there was a span of 9 bases. This CDR3 has 13 amino acids. Per germline, CDR1 GTSNPN and CDR2 SVGIG (reference sequence). CDR3 sequence reads: CAWSAGVHSPLHF. CDR3 nucleotides: TGTGCCTGGAGTGCGGGAGTTCATTCACCCCTCCACTTT.

This clonotype was found a few times. This sequence joins TRBV29-1 and TRBJ2-1; no firm D call. The V end lost 4 bases, the J end lost 10 bases, and 11 bases lay between the germline ends. This CDR3 has 11 residues. Germline CDR1 and CDR2: SQVTM and ANQGSEA. In DNA form, the CDR3 reads TGCAGCGTTGCCCGTGGTGGAGAGCAGTTCTTC. It encodes CSVARGGEQFF.

The chain employs TRBV6-2 or TRBV6-3 and TRBJ2-1; D is unresolved. Germline assignment: CDR1 MNHEY and CDR2 SVGEGT. This CDR3 region has 11 residues. The ends were cut back, 5 bases at V and 7 bases at J, with 6 bases in the middle. The CDR3 region is CASSPKNEQFF. As DNA, the CDR3 is TGTGCCAGCAGTCCCAAGAATGAGCAGTTCTTC.

The chain links TRBV20-1 to TRBJ2-3, with D possibly matching TRBD2 (5 bases). Germline CDR1 is DFQATT and CDR2 is SNEGSKA (reference sequence). The CDR3 runs 12 residues. V dropped 0 bases and J dropped 11 bases, with 12 bases sitting between them. The CDR3 region has the DNA TGCAGTGCTAGAGATGAGGGAGCTAGGCAGTATTTT. Amino acid sequence: CSARDEGARQYF.

The rearrangement uses TRBV10-2 and TRBJ1-6, with 9 nucleotides matching TRBD1. This CDR3 contains 15 residues. V gave up 3 bases and J gave up 10 bases; unmatched junction bases: 7. Germline-derived CDR1 and CDR2 are WSHSY and SAAADI. The CDR3 loop is CASSETDRGGSPLHF. In DNA form, the CDR3 reads TGCGCCAGCAGTGAAACGGACAGGGGAGGCTCACCCCTCCACTTT.

V usage is TRBV14 and J usage is TRBJ2-4, with 7 bases lining up with TRBD1. This CDR3 is 13 amino acids long. From germline, CDR1 is SGHDN and CDR2 FVKESK. V was clipped by 3 bases and J by 5 bases; unmatched bases: 1. The CDR3 DNA reads TGTGCCAGCAGCCAGACAGGGCAAAACATTCAGTACTTC. Residues: CASSQTGQNIQYF.

V gene TRBV7-3 combines with J gene TRBJ2-3; D might be TRBD1 or TRBD2, each matching 5 bases. CDR3 length equals 16 residues. Trimming removed 4 bases from V and 2 bases from J, with 16 bases in between. CDR1 is SGHTA and CDR2 is FQGTGA in the germline V gene. For the CDR3, the DNA is TGTGCCAGCAGCTCGTTGGGGACCCGAGACACAGATACGCAGTATTTT. This translates into CASSSLGTRDTDTQYF.

This clonotype was seen ten or more times. The chain has TRBV27 and TRBJ2-3, with 8 bases fitting TRBD2. The CDR3 spans 17 residues. The ends lost 5 bases at V and 1 base at J; junction bases unmatched: 11. Germline values: CDR1 MNHEY, CDR2 SMNVEV (reference sequence). CDR3 in DNA: TGTGCCAGCAGTCTCTACCCCGGGACTAGTCGCACAGATACGCAGTATTTT. This sequence encodes CASSLYPGTSRTDTQYF.

This chain links TRBV5-1 with TRBJ2-6; D is undetermined. From germline, CDR1 is SGHRS and CDR2 YFSETQ. The CDR3 has 15 residues. Trimming pared 0 bases from V and 0 bases from J, leaving 4 bases between. The chain's CDR3 is CASSLAFSGANVLTF. DNA of the CDR3: TGCGCCAGCAGCTTGGCATTCTCTGGGGCCAACGTCCTGACTTTC.

The V gene is TRBV29-1, the J gene TRBJ2-3; TRBD2 is a possible D gene (6 bases). The CDR3 totals 15 residues. CDR1 and CDR2 (germline): SQVTM, ANQGSEA. V was pared by 6 bases and J by 2 bases, with 18 bases between. CDR3 sequence reads: CSVRPLAPTTDTQYF. CDR3 DNA: TGCAGCGTACGCCCCCTAGCGCCTACCACAGATACGCAGTATTTT.

A remark on this clonotype: The germline gene is not matched at one end of the junction; a read error may be the cause. The chain employs TRBV15 and TRBJ2-7; D unresolved. Germline values: CDR1 LNHNV, CDR2 YYDKDF (reference sequence). CDR3 length equals 13 residues. CDR3 sequence: CVTSPRLSYEQYF. DNA of the CDR3: TGTGTCACCAGCCCCCGACTCTCCTACGAGCAGTACTTC.